This T cell receptor (beta chain) was sequenced for a study of PD-1 blockade in mismatch repair-deficient tumors. TCR sequencing covered a few patients who responded to pembrolizumab. About this clone itself: Its target is not known.

Study-wide results and caveats: Tumor-resident clones, often undetectable pretreatment in blood, expanded then contracted after pembrolizumab.

TCRdb's table, derived via immunoSEQ multiplex PCR, lists solely in-frame clones and lacks some. The sample holds about 120,000 clones, about 88% seen once. This CDR3 is built from 13 residues. Germline V lookup: CDR1 SEHNR, CDR2 FQNEAQ (reference sequence). The germline V and J ends were trimmed by 2 bases and 7 bases, with 9 bases remaining between them. Sequenced material: peripheral blood, taken 44 weeks after starting pembrolizumab. This clonotype was sampled from an adult with mismatch repair-deficient cancer. The chain uses TRBV7-9 and TRBJ2-1, with a weak D call TRBD1 (5 bases). CDR3 DNA: TGTGCCAGCAGCTTATTCAGGGTTAATGAGCAGTTCTTC. This codes for CASSLFRVNEQFF.